Below, 25 T cell receptor beta chains from the same sample are listed, as sequenced in a study of cytomegalovirus exposure and HLA in healthy donors. Method: immunoSEQ multiplex PCR; TCRdb's copy keeps in-frame clones and lacks some. The table records 250,000 to 300,000 clones, roughly 89% of them present only once. The sequenced material came from PBMCs. The receptor source for this set is a woman aged 18-29 years in good health and CMV-seronegative.

The rearrangement links TRBV6-6 to TRBJ2-1; D is undetermined. This CDR3 is 14 amino acids long. V was trimmed by 8 bases and J by 4 bases, leaving 15 bases between them. In germline, CDR1 is MNHNY, CDR2 SVGAGI (reference sequence). CDR3 amino acids: CASLMGRRYNEQFF. As DNA, the CDR3 is TGTGCCAGCTTGATGGGCAGAAGATACAATGAGCAGTTCTTC.

V is TRBV4-1 and J is TRBJ2-7; perhaps TRBD2 as D (5 bases). The germline gives CDR1 MGHRA, CDR2 YSYEKL. This CDR3 comprises 15 residues. V lost 1 base and J lost 0, with 10 bases in between. The CDR3 sequence: CASSQARGSSYEQYV. The CDR3 DNA is TGCGCCAGCAGCCAAGCTCGGGGAAGCTCCTACGAGCAGTACGTC.

This clone was picked up one time. The genes are TRBV19 and TRBJ2-2; maybe TRBD2 (7 bases). CDR3 length: 14 residues. Trimming stripped 10 bases from V and 4 bases from J, with 16 bases between. Germline lookup yields CDR1 LNHDA and CDR2 SQIVND (reference sequence). CDR3 coding DNA: TGTGCCACCATGGGGGGGGCGGCCACCGGGGAGCTGTTTTTT. This codes for CATMGGAATGELFF.

The V gene is TRBV28, the J gene TRBJ1-2; 7 bases fit TRBD1. Trimming cost V 6 bases and J 5 bases; bases outside gene matches: 0. The V gene's germline CDR1 is MDHEN and CDR2 SYDVKM. The CDR3 has 11 residues. The CDR3: CASRTGYGYTF. The CDR3 nucleotides read TGTGCCAGCAGGACAGGGTATGGCTACACCTTC.

The chain employs TRBV6-4 and TRBJ2-1; TRBD2 aligns across 8 bases. The CDR3 is made up of 15 amino acids. V was pared by 4 bases and J by 2 bases, with 4 bases of the junction left unmatched. Germline V lookup: CDR1 MRHNA, CDR2 SNTAGT. CDR3 sequence reads: CASSALAGTYNEQFF. The CDR3 bases are TGTGCCAGCAGTGCTTTAGCGGGGACCTACAATGAGCAGTTCTTC.

The V and J genes are TRBV4-1 and TRBJ1-3; D may be TRBD1 (5 bases). CDR1 and CDR2 from the germline V gene are MGHRA and YSYEKL. This CDR3 has 16 residues. With 1 base removed from V and 0 bases from J, the gap between germline ends came to 10 bases. This chain's CDR3 is CASSQGGLISGNTIYF. CDR3 in DNA: TGCGCCAGCAGCCAAGGGGGACTGATCTCTGGAAACACCATATATTTT.

The chain recombines TRBV11-2 with TRBJ2-5; D may be TRBD2 (5 bases). Germline V CDR1 and CDR2: SGHAT, FQNNGV. V was trimmed by 6 bases and J by 0 bases, leaving 14 bases between them. CDR3 size: 15 residues. CDR3 in DNA: TGTGCCAGCAGGAAAATTCGGGGTAACCAAGAGACCCAGTACTTC. The encoded protein is CASRKIRGNQETQYF.

The genes are TRBV6-4 and TRBJ2-3, with 11 bases matching TRBD2. The CDR3 has 17 amino acids. The germline V gene encodes CDR1 MRHNA and CDR2 SNTAGT. Trimming cost V 0 bases and J 4 bases; bases outside gene matches: 6. Here the CDR3 DNA reads TGTGCCAGCAGTGACTCGAGCTCTAGCGGGGGGTCAGATACGCAGTATTTT. This translates into CASSDSSSSGGSDTQYF.

V and J are TRBV6-1 and TRBJ2-3, with unresolved D. Germline values: CDR1 MNHNS, CDR2 SASEGT. Trimming took 3 bases from V and 7 from J, leaving 11 bases between them. The CDR3 is made up of 13 amino acids. This chain's CDR3 is CASSDGSDNTQYF. The CDR3 bases are TGTGCCAGCAGTGACGGTTCCGATAATACGCAGTATTTT.

This clone was detected only once. V and J are TRBV5-1 and TRBJ2-5, with a tentative D call TRBD1 (5 bases). The CDR3 loop spans 14 amino acids. Germline values: CDR1 SGHRS, CDR2 YFSETQ. V was cut by 4 bases and J by 0 bases, with 10 bases left in between. CDR3 DNA sequence: TGCGCCAGCAGCACGAGGACAAACCAAGAGACCCAGTACTTC. It encodes CASSTRTNQETQYF.

The chain uses TRBV4-2 and TRBJ2-3; no reliable D call. The length of the CDR3 is 13 residues. The V and J ends lost 0 bases and 2 bases respectively, with 3 bases between them. Germline loops: CDR1 LGHNA, CDR2 YNFKEQ. CDR3 in amino acids: CASSQEATDTQYF. The CDR3 DNA follows: TGTGCCAGCAGCCAAGAAGCCACAGATACGCAGTATTTT.

This clone is a singleton in its sample. V and J are TRBV27 and TRBJ2-5, with TRBD1 matching over 8 bases. Per the germline V gene, CDR1 is MNHEY and CDR2 is SMNVEV (reference sequence). This CDR3 is built from 15 residues. After removal of 10 bases from V and 1 base from J, the junction contained 11 bases not matched to a gene. The CDR3 reads CANQPTGAIQETQYF. The CDR3 nucleotides are TGTGCCAACCAGCCGACAGGGGCGATCCAAGAGACCCAGTACTTC.

The chain recombines TRBV2 with TRBJ1-2, with 9 bases aligning to TRBD1. The J segment lost 0 bases and the V segment lost 5 bases, leaving 1 base of the junction unmatched. CDR3 length: 14 amino acids. CDR1 SNHLY and CDR2 FYNNEI come from the germline V gene. CDR3 coding DNA: TGTGCCAGCAGTTGGACAGGGGCTAACTATGGCTACACCTTC. Its translation is CASSWTGANYGYTF.

The chain couples TRBV6-1 to TRBJ2-5; 12 bases line up with TRBD2. Germline V CDR1 and CDR2: MNHNS, SASEGT. This CDR3 contains 15 residues. V gave up 6 bases and J gave up 7 bases; unmatched junction bases: 9. The CDR3 is CASRGLAGLDRTQYF. Here the CDR3 DNA reads TGTGCCAGCAGAGGACTAGCGGGACTGGATAGGACCCAGTACTTC.

The chain joins TRBV5-1 to TRBJ2-1; 8 nucleotides line up with TRBD1. The CDR3 runs 15 residues. From germline, CDR1 is SGHRS and CDR2 YFSETQ. Losses at the gene ends were 4 bases for V and 1 base for J; bases not matched to a gene: 4. CDR3 region: CASSTGQESYNEQFF. In DNA form, the CDR3 reads TGCGCCAGCAGCACGGGACAGGAGTCCTACAATGAGCAGTTCTTC.

This rearrangement joins TRBV10-3 to TRBJ1-2, with D hard to call. V shed 7 bases and J shed 1 base, with 10 bases lying between them. Germline V gives CDR1 ENHRY, CDR2 SYGVKD. This CDR3 contains 13 residues. CDR3 amino acids: CAITGELNYGYTF. The CDR3 region has the DNA TGTGCCATCACCGGAGAGCTTAACTATGGCTACACCTTC.

The chain is built from TRBV2 and TRBJ2-3; possible D gene TRBD2, 5 bases. The germline gives CDR1 SNHLY, CDR2 FYNNEI. This CDR3 region has 12 residues. Trimming cost V 5 bases and J 4 bases, with 7 bases left between them. The CDR3 DNA reads as TGTGCCAGCAGTCGACTACCAGATACGCAGTATTTT. Protein sequence: CASSRLPDTQYF.

This chain connects TRBV27 to TRBJ2-1; 7 bases match TRBD2. There are 15 residues in the CDR3. V lost 7 bases, J lost 2 bases, and 8 bases stayed unmatched. Germline CDR1 is MNHEY and CDR2 is SMNVEV (reference sequence). The CDR3 is CASKLGGSAYNEQFF. The CDR3, as DNA: TGTGCCAGCAAATTGGGGGGGTCCGCCTACAATGAGCAGTTCTTC.

The chain links TRBV9 to TRBJ2-5, with 10 bases identical to TRBD2. The V and J ends lost 0 bases and 4 bases, in that order; junction bases with no gene match: 6. This CDR3 contains 16 residues. The germline gives CDR1 SGDLS, CDR2 YYNGEE. CDR3 amino acids: CASSVVAGGHRETQYF. The CDR3 DNA reads TGTGCCAGCAGCGTAGTAGCGGGGGGCCACAGAGAGACCCAGTACTTC.

The chain couples TRBV28 to TRBJ1-2; 8 nucleotides align to TRBD1. The V gene end was trimmed by 6 bases and the J gene end by 4 bases; junction bases not matched to a gene: 10. This CDR3 region has 15 residues. The germline gives CDR1 MDHEN, CDR2 SYDVKM. This CDR3 reads CASRGRDRPAYGYTF. The CDR3 nucleotides read TGTGCCAGCAGGGGCCGGGACAGGCCAGCCTATGGCTACACCTTC.

V gene TRBV7-3 combines with J gene TRBJ2-1; 10 bases agree with TRBD2. The CDR3 is made up of 15 amino acids. Germline V lookup: CDR1 SGHTA, CDR2 FQGTGA. Unmatched junction bases numbered 11, after V lost 8 bases and J lost 7 bases. The CDR3 nucleotides are TGTGCCAGCTCTCCACTAGCGGGGCTTAGGAATGAGCAGTTCTTC. Translated, it gives CASSPLAGLRNEQFF.

The genes are TRBV28 and TRBJ2-7; 12 bases match TRBD1. This CDR3 has 15 residues. The V and J ends lost 6 bases and 3 bases, in that order; junction bases with no gene match: 6. From germline, CDR1 is MDHEN and CDR2 SYDVKM. The CDR3 is CASRSGTGGRYEQYV. CDR3 DNA sequence: TGTGCCAGCAGGTCCGGGACAGGGGGCCGCTACGAGCAGTACGTC.

The V gene is TRBV28, the J gene TRBJ1-3, with D perhaps TRBD1 (5 bases). Trimming removed 3 bases from V and 10 bases from J, with 16 bases in between. The CDR3 is 14 residues long. Germline V CDR1 and CDR2: MDHEN, SYDVKM. The CDR3 coding sequence is TGTGCCAGCAGTTTTGGGGCTTCGGTGGGTACCATATATTTT. Its protein is CASSFGASVGTIYF.

The chain links TRBV5-1 to TRBJ1-1; 8 bases are shared with TRBD1. Germline-derived CDR1 and CDR2 are SGHRS and YFSETQ. The CDR3 runs 13 residues. V gave up 6 bases and J gave up 1 base; unmatched junction bases: 2. The CDR3 nucleotides read TGCGCCAGCACAACAGGGGGGAACACTGAAGCTTTCTTT. Residues: CASTTGGNTEAFF.

The chain joins TRBV7-9 to TRBJ1-5; D is unresolved. The CDR3 runs 12 residues. Trimming took 5 bases from V and 12 from J, leaving 14 bases between them. Germline assignment: CDR1 SEHNR and CDR2 FQNEAQ (reference sequence). The CDR3 bases are TGTGCCAGCAGCCGCGACACGCATGGCCAGCATTTT. Translating gives CASSRDTHGQHF.